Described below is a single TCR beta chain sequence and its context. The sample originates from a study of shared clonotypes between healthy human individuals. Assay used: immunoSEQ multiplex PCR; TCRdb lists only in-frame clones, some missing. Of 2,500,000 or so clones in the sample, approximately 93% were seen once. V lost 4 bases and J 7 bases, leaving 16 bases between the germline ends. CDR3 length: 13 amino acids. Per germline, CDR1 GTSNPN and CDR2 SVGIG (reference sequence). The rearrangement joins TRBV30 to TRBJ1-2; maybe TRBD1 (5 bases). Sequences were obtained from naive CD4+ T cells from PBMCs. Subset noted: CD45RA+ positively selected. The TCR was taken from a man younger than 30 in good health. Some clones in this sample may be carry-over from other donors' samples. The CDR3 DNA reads TGTGCCTGGACCAGGGATTCGAGGACTGGCTACACCTTC. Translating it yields CAWTRDSRTGYTF.